This T cell receptor beta chain was identified in a study of OX40 agonist ivuxolimab in advanced cancers. In the study overall: Under the entry rules, prior anti-PD-1, anti-PD-L1 or anti-CTLA-4 therapy was allowed, and 40% had some. General study findings and limits: More expanded clones were found, on average, in CD8+ than in CD4+ T cells.

On this clone: The target antigen is unknown.

Measured with immunoSEQ multiplex PCR; TCRdb has only the in-frame clones, and not every one. The data hold 40,000 to 55,000 clones, with 88% observed a single time. V lost 5 bases and J lost 4, with 15 bases in between. Germline CDR1 is LNHDA and CDR2 is SQIVND (reference sequence). This CDR3 region has 15 residues. The source is an adult with an advanced solid tumor such as melanoma, head and neck, liver or kidney cancer. The sample was CD4+ or CD8+ T cells sorted from blood, taken in a trial of the OX40 agonist ivuxolimab. This chain connects TRBV19 to TRBJ1-5; weak D call: TRBD1 (6 bases). CDR3 region: CASSSYRVGNQPQHF. Written as DNA, the CDR3 is TGTGCCAGTAGTTCGTACAGGGTGGGGAATCAGCCCCAGCATTTT. The complete variable domain, with remaining parts taken from reference TRBV19 and TRBJ1-5, reads DGGITQSPKYLFRKEGQNVTLSCEQNLNHDAMYWYRQDPGQGLRLIYYSQIVNDFQKGDIAEGYSVSREKKESFPLTVTSAQKNPTAFYLCASSSYRVGNQPQHFGDGTRLSIL.